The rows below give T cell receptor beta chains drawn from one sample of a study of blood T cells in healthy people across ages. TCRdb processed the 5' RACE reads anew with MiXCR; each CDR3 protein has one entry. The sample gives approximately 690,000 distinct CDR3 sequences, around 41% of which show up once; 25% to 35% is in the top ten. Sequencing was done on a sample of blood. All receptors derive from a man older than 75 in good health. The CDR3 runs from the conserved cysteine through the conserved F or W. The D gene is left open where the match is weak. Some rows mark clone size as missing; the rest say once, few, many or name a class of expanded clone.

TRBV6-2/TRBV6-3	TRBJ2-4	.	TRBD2	TGTGCCAGCAGCCCGGCTAGCGGGGGTCATAACATTCAGTACTTC	CASSPASGGHNIQYF
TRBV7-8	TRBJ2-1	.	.	TGTGCCAGCAGCTTAGCGAGTAATACTAGGGGGAATGAGCAGTTCTTC	CASSLASNTRGNEQFF
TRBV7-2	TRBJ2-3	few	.	TGTGCCAGCAGCTTAGTACAGGCCACAGATACGCAGTATTTT	CASSLVQATDTQYF
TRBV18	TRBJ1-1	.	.	TGTGCCAGCTCACCACAGGGGCCTCGGGCCCAGAACACTGAAGCTTTCTTT	CASSPQGPRAQNTEAFF
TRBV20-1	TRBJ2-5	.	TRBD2	TGCAGTGCTAGAGACCCGCGGGGGGCAGCGGGGTTACAAGAGACCCAGTACTTC	CSARDPRGAAGLQETQYF
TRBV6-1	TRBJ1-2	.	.	TGTGCCAGCAGTGATTACAGTTCTGGCGGCTACACCTTC	CASSDYSSGGYTF
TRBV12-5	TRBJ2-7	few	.	TGTGCTAGTGGTCCCCGAGGTAGCGGCTATAGCTCCTACGAGCAGTACTTC	CASGPRGSGYSSYEQYF
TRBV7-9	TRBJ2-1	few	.	TGTGCCAGCAGCTTAATCGACACCACCTACAATGAGCAGTTCTTC	CASSLIDTTYNEQFF
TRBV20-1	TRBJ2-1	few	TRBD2	TGCAGTGCGCTGGGACTAGCGGGGGAGAATGAGCAGTTCTTC	CSALGLAGENEQFF
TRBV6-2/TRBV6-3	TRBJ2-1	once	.	TGTGCCAACAGTCGACAGTTCCGCTCCTACAATGAGCAGTTCTTC	CANSRQFRSYNEQFF
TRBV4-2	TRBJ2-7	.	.	TGTGCCAGCAGCCAAGATTTTCGGATCAGGCAGAGCGTTTACGAGCAGTACTTC	CASSQDFRIRQSVYEQYF
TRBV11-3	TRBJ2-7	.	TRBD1	TGTGCCAGCAGCCCCAGACAGGGGGCCTCGGACGAGCAGTACTTC	CASSPRQGASDEQYF
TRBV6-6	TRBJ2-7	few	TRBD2	TGTGCCAGCAGTTATGGTAGCGGGAACTCCTACGAGCAGTACTTC	CASSYGSGNSYEQYF
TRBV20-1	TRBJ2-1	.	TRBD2	TGCAGTGCTGGGGCTAGCGGGGGGTACAATGAGCAGTTCTTC	CSAGASGGYNEQFF
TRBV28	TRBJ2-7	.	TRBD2	TGTGCCAGTAGTTTTCGAGTAGCGGGGCCTTTAGTCGAGCAGTACTTC	CASSFRVAGPLVEQYF
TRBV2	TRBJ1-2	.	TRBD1	TGTGCCAGCAGTGAAGCAGGGGGCCACTATGGCTACACCTTC	CASSEAGGHYGYTF
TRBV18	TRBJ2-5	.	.	TGTGCCAGCTCACCACAGGTCCTACGGCGGCAAGAGACCCAGTACTTC	CASSPQVLRRQETQYF